This T cell receptor (beta chain) emerged from a study of identical twins. This clonotype was recorded many times. V lost 5 bases and J 3 bases, leaving 9 bases between the germline ends. CDR1 LGHNA and CDR2 YNFKEQ come from the germline V gene. The CDR3 has 13 residues. MiXCR, applied by TCRdb to the 5' RACE reads, yields one record per CDR3 protein. The data show about 890,000 distinct CDR3 sequences, with around an eighth seen just once and around 1.5% held by the top ten. This same sample was also part of a study on yellow fever vaccine responses in identical twins.

This chain links TRBV4-2 with TRBJ2-3; D ambiguous. Sequenced input: PBMCs. The clonotype comes from a woman under 30 in good health. The CDR3 DNA reads as TGTGCCAGCAGCGTACGGGCTACAGATACGCAGTATTTT. This encodes CASSVRATDTQYF.